This TCR beta chain was sequenced in a study of OX40 agonist ivuxolimab in advanced cancers. General study findings and limits: In general, CD8+ T cells held more expanded clones than CD4+ did, on average. By week 6 at 0.1 to 3.0 mg/kg, blood CD4+ and CD8+ T cells had expanded clonally.

Repertoires were generated with immunoSEQ multiplex PCR, while TCRdb's copy carries only in-frame clones and drops some. The data contain about 81,000 clones, about 93% of them seen just once; the ten biggest clones take up approximately 14%. Of note for this clone: What it binds is unknown.

CDR1 and CDR2 from the germline V gene are SEHNR and FQNEAQ (reference sequence). This CDR3 comprises 15 residues. V lost 4 bases, J lost 5 bases, and 9 bases stayed unmatched. This receptor was taken from an adult with an advanced solid tumor such as melanoma, head and neck, liver or kidney cancer. Sequencing was performed on CD4+ or CD8+ T cells sorted from blood, taken in a trial of the OX40 agonist ivuxolimab. The chain links TRBV7-9 to TRBJ2-7, with TRBD1 identical over 9 bases. Written as DNA, the CDR3 is TGTGCCAGCAGCTCACCGGGGGACAGGGTTCACGAGCAGTACTTC. Translation gives CASSSPGDRVHEQYF.